This T cell receptor beta chain was found in a study of shared clonotypes between healthy human individuals. Whole-study results and caveats: Among donors, the sharing of clonotypes was expected to be influenced by sequencing depth. Generation probabilities of non-shared clonotypes were lower (relative to those shared by all four donors).

The V gene's germline CDR1 is LGHNA and CDR2 YSLEER. V trimming: 0 bases; J trimming: 3 bases; junction bases outside the gene matches: 7. The CDR3 consists of 16 residues. Method: immunoSEQ multiplex PCR; TCRdb's copy keeps in-frame clones and lacks some. The table shows a few million clones, with around 95% occurring only once. A remark on this clone: Its cognate antigen is unknown.

CD8 cells classed as naive were CD45RO-negative and positively selected for CCR7, excluding terminally differentiated effector memory CD45RA+ cells. The study drew its donors from healthy HIV-negative adults without recent acute infections or vaccinations. The genes are TRBV4-3 and TRBJ2-7, with 8 bases that match TRBD2. The receptor was derived from a man between 18 and 35 years old in good health. Some clones in this sample may be carry-over from other donors' samples. Sample: naive CD8+ T cells from PBMCs. Here the CDR3 DNA reads TGCGCCAGCAGCCAAGATTACCCGGGACTAGACTACGAGCAGTACTTC. As protein: CASSQDYPGLDYEQYF.